This T cell receptor beta chain appears in the sequencing data of a study of CD8+CD57+ T cells in acquired aplastic anemia. Genomic DNA constituted the template upon which TCR beta VDJ and CDR3 profiling was performed. TCRdb re-derived calls from the reads in MiXCR, one entry per CDR3 protein. The data hold under 500,000 distinct CDR3 sequences, with around 33% observed a single time. Study-wide results and caveats: The number of CD8+ CDR3 sequences shared by patients and controls was twenty-nine.

The sequenced patients had an expansion of CD8+CD57+ cells seen by flow cytometry. The diagnosis in all patients was severe acquired aplastic anemia. This clonotype was recorded a few times. Its specificity is not known. The sample was sorted CD4+, CD8+, or CD8+CD57+ T cells (not recorded which) from PBMCs. The sequence was obtained from a human donor with aplastic anemia.

The CDR3 region is CASSVEEGWNLNTEAFF. Here the CDR3 DNA reads TGTGCCAGCAGCGTAGAAGAGGGTTGGAACTTAAACACTGAAGCTTTCTTT. V gene TRBV9 combines with J gene TRBJ1-1; D not resolved. The V end lost 0 bases, the J end lost 2 bases, and 17 bases lay between the germline ends. Germline lookup yields CDR1 SGDLS and CDR2 YYNGEE. CDR3 length equals 17 residues.